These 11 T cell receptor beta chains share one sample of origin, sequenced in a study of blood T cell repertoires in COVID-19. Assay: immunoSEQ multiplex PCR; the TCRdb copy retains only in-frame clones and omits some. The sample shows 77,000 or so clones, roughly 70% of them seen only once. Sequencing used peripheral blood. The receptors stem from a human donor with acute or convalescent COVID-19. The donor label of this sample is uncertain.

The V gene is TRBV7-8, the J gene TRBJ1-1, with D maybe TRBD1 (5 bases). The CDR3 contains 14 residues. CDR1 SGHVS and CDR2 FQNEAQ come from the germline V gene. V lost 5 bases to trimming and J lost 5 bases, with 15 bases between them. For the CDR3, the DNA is TGTGCCAGCAGCCCTATCGGGGGGGGAACTGAAGCTTTCTTT. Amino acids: CASSPIGGGTEAFF.

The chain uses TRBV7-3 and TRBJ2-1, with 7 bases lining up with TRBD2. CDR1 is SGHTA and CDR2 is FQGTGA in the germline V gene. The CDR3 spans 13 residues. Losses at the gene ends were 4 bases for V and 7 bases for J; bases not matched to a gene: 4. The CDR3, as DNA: TGTGCCAGCAGCTCGATAGCGGGTAATGAGCAGTTCTTC. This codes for CASSSIAGNEQFF.

DNA of the CDR3: TGTGCCACCAGTGAGGGGGGGTCCTACAATGAGCAGTTCTTC. This translates into CATSEGGSYNEQFF. The rearrangement uses TRBV24-1 and TRBJ2-1; 7 positions agree with TRBD2. V shed 4 bases, J shed 1 base, and the junction held 0 bases outside the gene matches. The CDR3 is 14 amino acids. Germline V gene sequence: CDR1 KGHDR, CDR2 SFDVKD.

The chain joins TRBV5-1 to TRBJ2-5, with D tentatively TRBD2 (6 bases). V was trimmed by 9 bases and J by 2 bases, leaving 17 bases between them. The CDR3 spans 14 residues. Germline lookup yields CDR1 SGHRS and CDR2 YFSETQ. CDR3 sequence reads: CATAWGAGQETQYF. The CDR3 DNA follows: TGCGCCACCGCATGGGGCGCGGGGCAAGAGACCCAGTACTTC. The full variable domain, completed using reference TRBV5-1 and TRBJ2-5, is KAGVTQTPRYLIKTRGQQVTLSCSPISGHRSVSWYQQTPGQGLQFLFEYFSETQRNKGNFPGRFSGRQFSNSRSEMNVSTLELGDSALYLCATAWGAGQETQYFGPGTRLLVL.

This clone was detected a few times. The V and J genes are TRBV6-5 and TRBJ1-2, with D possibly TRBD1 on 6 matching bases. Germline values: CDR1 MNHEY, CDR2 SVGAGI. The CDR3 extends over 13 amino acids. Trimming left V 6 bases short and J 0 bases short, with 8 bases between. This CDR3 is CASSEGANYGYTF. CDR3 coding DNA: TGTGCCAGCAGCGAGGGGGCTAACTATGGCTACACCTTC.

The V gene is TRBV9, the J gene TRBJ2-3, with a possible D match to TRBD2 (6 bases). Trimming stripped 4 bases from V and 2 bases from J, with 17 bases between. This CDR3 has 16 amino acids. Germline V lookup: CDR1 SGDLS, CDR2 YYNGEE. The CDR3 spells CASSPGWRDTTDTQYF. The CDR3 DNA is TGTGCCAGCAGCCCCGGATGGAGGGATACCACAGATACGCAGTATTTT.

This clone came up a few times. DNA of the CDR3: TGTGCCTGGAGTGTATTTGTAGCGGGAGACAATGAGCAGTTCTTC. Its translation: CAWSVFVAGDNEQFF. V and J are TRBV30 and TRBJ2-1, with 9 bases identical to TRBD2. The CDR3 sequence is 15 residues long. Losses at the gene ends were 0 bases for V and 5 bases for J; bases not matched to a gene: 5. The germline V gene has CDR1 GTSNPN and CDR2 SVGIG (reference sequence). Using reference TRBV30 and TRBJ2-1 for the parts outside the CDR3, the full variable domain is SQTIHQWPATLVQPVGSPLSLECTVEGTSNPNLYWYRQAAGRGLQLLFYSVGIGQISSEVPQNLSASRPQDRQFILSSKKLLLSDSGFYLCAWSVFVAGDNEQFFGPGTRLTVL.

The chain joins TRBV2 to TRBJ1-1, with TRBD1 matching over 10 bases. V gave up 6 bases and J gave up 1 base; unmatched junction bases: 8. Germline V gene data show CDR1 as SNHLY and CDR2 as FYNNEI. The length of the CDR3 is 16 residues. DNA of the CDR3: TGTGCCAGCAGCCGACAGGGGGCGAGTAGGAACACTGAAGCTTTCTTT. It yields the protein CASSRQGASRNTEAFF.

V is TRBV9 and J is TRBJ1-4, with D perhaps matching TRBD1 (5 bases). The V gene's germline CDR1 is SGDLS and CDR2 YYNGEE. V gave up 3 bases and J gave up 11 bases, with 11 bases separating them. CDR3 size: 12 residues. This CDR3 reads CASSGDSRKLFF. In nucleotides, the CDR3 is TGTGCCAGCAGCGGAGACAGTCGGAAACTGTTTTTT.

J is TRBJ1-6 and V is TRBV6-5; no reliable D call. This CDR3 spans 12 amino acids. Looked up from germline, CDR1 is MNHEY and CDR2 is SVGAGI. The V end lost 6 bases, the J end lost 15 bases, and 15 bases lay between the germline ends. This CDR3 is CASSGQVDGLHF. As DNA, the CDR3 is TGTGCCAGCAGCGGTCAGGTCGACGGCCTCCACTTT.

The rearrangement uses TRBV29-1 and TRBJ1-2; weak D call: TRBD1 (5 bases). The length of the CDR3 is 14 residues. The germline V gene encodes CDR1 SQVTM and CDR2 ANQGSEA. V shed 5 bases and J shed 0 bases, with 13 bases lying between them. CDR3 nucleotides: TGCAGCGTTTCAGGGCGTCAGGCTAACTATGGCTACACCTTC. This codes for CSVSGRQANYGYTF.